This T cell receptor (beta chain) was documented in a study of blood T cells in healthy people across ages (dated by TCRdb to 2013 to 2016). Notes on the research overall: Template switching captured roughly one uniquely barcoded TCR beta cDNA molecule per two T cells in model experiments. The study measured age-related changes in TCR beta repertoire diversity using deep sequencing normalized with unique cDNA molecular identifiers. The donors were divided into four age groups: young (average around 17 years), middle-aged (approximately 42), aged (approximately 59) and long-lived (approximately 74). To avoid experimental bias, donors of different ages were randomly spread across the sequencing lanes. Two additional independent replicas of 1 million unique cDNA reads from the same blood draw were analyzed for two donors (one aged 18 to 30 and one aged 80 or older).

The table lists this clonotype with a few counts. The clone's antigen remains unknown. No much larger clonotype is one base removed from it; base qualities were not supplied. The paper as a whole reports these results and caveats: The CMV infection status of donors was not known, potentially confounding age-related changes in expanded clonotypes. There was a strong correlation between observed TCR beta diversity and the percentage of naive T cells measured by flow cytometry. Conclusive comparison of naive and antigen-experienced compartments was prevented by the profiling of bulk unsorted PBMCs. Estimates of total diversity from one million sequenced T cells were regarded as lower bounds and underestimates. Observed TCR beta diversity per million T cells fell roughly linearly with age, and a significant reduction was already apparent by age roughly 40. The long-lived group showed more naive CD4+ T cells, fewer expanded clones and increased TCR diversity than the aged group, suggesting age selection.

Systemically healthy Caucasian individuals from Russia, 35 to 50 in total and aged about 6 to 95 years, were included as donors. Each donor gave 8 to 10 milliliters of peripheral blood, collected into EDTA-treated Vacutainer tubes. Ficoll-Paque density-gradient centrifugation was used to isolate PBMCs, with at least 7 million obtained per sample. Total RNA, at least 6 micrograms per sample, was extracted from PBMCs with Trizol reagent. For every donor, an aliquot of PBMCs went through flow cytometry to measure the percentages of naive CD45RAhigh/CD27high T cells. The library relied on 5' RACE. The second PCR ran for about 7 to 11 cycles and used a J-beta primer mix along with a sample-barcoded 5' primer. A unique molecular identifier was introduced onto each TCR beta cDNA molecule by a template-switch 5' adaptor carrying 12 random nucleotides. At least 2.5 million CDR3-containing paired-end reads were obtained from each sample. The Mint cDNA synthesis kit, primed by a TRBC-specific oligonucleotide, was used to synthesize first-strand cDNA from all RNA. After uracil-DNA glycosylase treatment, a first 18-cycle PCR used universal primers M1SS and BC2_uni_R on all cDNA. The original pipeline was this. Normalization of each sample was performed by random selection of 1 million high-quality reads, each carrying a distinct molecular identifier. Reads with shared molecular identifiers were discarded instead of being binned into consensus sequences. CDR3 identification, clonotype clustering and error correction used MiTCR with a Q25 quality threshold and the strictest error-elimination algorithm. A nonparametric unseen species model with Euler transformation was used to estimate a lower bound on total TCR beta diversity. In-frame beta chains were kept once TCRdb had trimmed the public reads at Q25 with fastp and called clones with MiXCR. When rows share a CDR3 protein, they turn into one entry using the most common DNA and genes. The V and J calls, along with clone size, are taken from TCRdb and not from the paper's own processing. Across this sample there are roughly 1.9 million distinct CDR3 sequences, with 35% to 50% seen only once. The top ten clones comprise 20% to 25% of the sample.

Including cysteine and phenylalanine, the CDR3 has 15 amino acids. Just the 45-base CDR3 DNA is kept, in frame starting at base 1. The germline V gene sets CDR1 to MGHRA and CDR2 to YSYEKL. The junction carries 12 bases between V and J, which are trimmed by 2 bases and 4 bases respectively. The TCR was taken from a human donor in good health. The sequenced sample consisted of blood. The sequence is built from TRBV4-1 and TRBJ2-1; TRBD1 is possibly the D segment (6 matching bases). In nucleotide form, the sequence is TGCGCCAGCAGCCAACCTCCCGGACAGTACAATGAGCAGTTCTTC. This is translated as CASSQPPGQYNEQFF.